These 11 T cell receptor delta chains originate from one sample sequenced in a study of delta chain sequences of gamma delta T cells. TCRdb repeated clone calling on the 5' RACE reads with CATT. This table has around 400 delta-chain clones, over 35% appearing once. Sample: either unsorted cells or a sorted T cell fraction (not recorded which). Receptors were obtained from a human donor in good health.

This clone is large. CDR3 in amino acids: CACDTVGGRNTDKLIF. CDR3 bases: TGTGCCTGTGACACTGTAGGGGGCCGGAACACCGATAAACTCATCTTT. The chain joins TRDV2 to TRDJ1; perhaps TRDD3 as D (5 bases). CDR1 is GEAIGNYY, CDR2 EKD, per germline. The CDR3 is 16 amino acids. Deletions cut 1 base from V and 0 bases from J, with 14 bases between.

This clone rates as large. The J gene is TRDJ1, the V gene TRDV2; 7 bases agree with TRDD3. The ends lost 0 bases at V and 0 bases at J; junction bases unmatched: 6. Germline assignment: CDR1 GEAIGNYY and CDR2 EKD. This CDR3 contains 16 residues. DNA for the CDR3: TGTGCCTGTGACACCGTGGGGGACTCCTACACCGATAAACTCATCTTT. This encodes CACDTVGDSYTDKLIF.

Relative to its sample, this clone is large. Other DNA sequences in the same sample also yield this CDR3. The chain combines TRDV2 with TRDJ1; 11 nucleotides agree with TRDD3. The ends lost 0 bases at V and 0 bases at J; junction bases unmatched: 26. CDR3 size: 24 residues. Germline loops: CDR1 GEAIGNYY, CDR2 EKD. The CDR3, as DNA: TGTGCCTGTGACACCGTTTCCCACCGGGGACTACTGGGGGATAAGGAGGGGTACACCGATAAACTCATCTTT. Encoded protein: CACDTVSHRGLLGDKEGYTDKLIF.

With respect to this clone: This likely reflects a read error, since a far larger clone is one base away. In the same sample, other DNA sequences code for this CDR3. The gene calls are TRDV2 and TRDJ3; 9 bases agree with TRDD3. The CDR3 covers 20 residues. Germline V gene lookup returns CDR1 GEAIGNYY and CDR2 EKD. The trim removed 3 bases at V and 3 bases at J, leaving 14 bases unmatched. Here the CDR3 reads CACDPIALGDKGWDTRQMFF. The CDR3 DNA is TGTGCCTGTGACCCGATCGCTTTGGGGGATAAAGGCTGGGACACCCGACAGATGTTTTTC.

By its share, this clone is large. The chain uses TRDV1 and TRDJ1; 13 bases are shared with TRDD3. Trimming took 1 base from V and 9 from J; bases not matched to a gene: 26. This CDR3 comprises 22 residues. CDR1 and CDR2 (germline): TSWWSYY, QGS. The chain's CDR3 is CALGEPGGFPEEYWGIRVQLIF. CDR3 DNA sequence: TGTGCTCTTGGGGAACCCGGCGGTTTCCCAGAAGAGTACTGGGGGATACGGGTTCAACTCATCTTT.

In this sample, this clone is large. This chain uses TRDV2 with TRDJ1; 10 nucleotides line up with TRDD3. In germline, CDR1 is GEAIGNYY, CDR2 EKD. The CDR3 sequence is 14 residues long. V shed 0 bases and J 5 bases; nucleotides not matched to a gene: 2. The CDR3 loop is CACDTLGDKDKLIF. The CDR3 DNA follows: TGTGCCTGTGACACCCTGGGGGATAAGGATAAACTCATCTTT.

Details on this clone: It differs at one base from a far larger clone, so likely a read error. The sample contains more than one DNA sequence encoding this CDR3. The V call is TRDV2, the J call TRDJ1; TRDD3 might be the D (6 bases). The germline V and J ends were trimmed by 0 bases and 5 bases, with 24 bases remaining between them. In germline, CDR1 is GEAIGNYY, CDR2 EKD. CDR3 length equals 18 residues. DNA for the CDR3: TGTGCCTGTGACACCTTGGGGGGCACTATGGGGATCCAAGATAAACTCATCTTT. Protein product: CACDTLGGTMGIQDKLIF.

In the case of this clone: The likely explanation is a read error, given a far larger clone one base away. This sequence joins TRDV2 and TRDJ1, with TRDD3 matching 11 bases. This CDR3 comprises 18 residues. Germline CDR1 GEAIGNYY, CDR2 EKD. Trimming removed 0 bases from V and 0 bases from J; junction bases left unmatched: 8. The CDR3: CACDTVLLGDTDTDKLIF. DNA for the CDR3: TGTGCCTGTGACACCGTCTTGCTGGGGGATACCGACACCGATAAACTCATCTTT.

Comment on this clone: TCRdb shows a much larger clone's protein in place of this DNA's translation, and the two differ at residue 3, likely through a read error; the protein shown is translated from the DNA. The chain combines TRDV1 with TRDJ1; weak D call: TRDD2 (8 bases). This CDR3 contains 16 residues. From germline, CDR1 is TSWWSYY and CDR2 QGS. This chain's CDR3 is CAIGFLHTGVTDKLIF. In nucleotides, the CDR3 is TGTGCTATTGGCTTCCTACACACTGGGGTCACCGATAAACTCATCTTT.

Points on this clone: It is likely a read error: a sequence one base away is far more abundant. Different DNA sequences within this sample yield the same CDR3. V gene TRDV2 combines with J gene TRDJ1; 13 bases agree with TRDD3. The CDR3 runs to 16 residues. Germline CDR1 reads GEAIGNYY; CDR2 reads EKD. CDR3 in DNA: TGTGCCTGTGACACCCTTGTACTGGGGGATACGGATAAACTTATCTTT. Its translation: CACDTLVLGDTDKLIF.

Comments on this clone: The protein recorded in TCRdb matches a much larger clone and deviates from this DNA's translation at residue 19, suggesting a read error; the protein here is obtained by translating the DNA. V and J are TRDV2 and TRDJ1; 9 bases are shared with TRDD3. This CDR3 is built from 20 residues. Germline CDR1 reads GEAIGNYY; CDR2 reads EKD. CDR3 protein: CACDTIPSRPTGGHTDKLTF. The CDR3 nucleotides are TGTGCCTGTGACACAATTCCCTCTCGACCAACTGGGGGACACACCGATAAACTCACCTTT.